The 31 T cell receptor beta chains in this list originate from one sample, sequenced in a study of T cell changes during pregnancy in multiple sclerosis. Profiled with immunoSEQ multiplex PCR; TCRdb holds only in-frame clones, not every one. The sample holds roughly 42,000 clones, 88% seen once. Sequenced here: CD4+ T cells from peripheral blood mononuclear cells, sampled in the second trimester of pregnancy. These receptors came from a female donor with multiple sclerosis, enrolled in a pregnancy study.

The chain is built from TRBV29-1 and TRBJ1-1; a possible D gene is TRBD1 (5 bases). Looked up from germline, CDR1 is SQVTM and CDR2 is ANQGSEA. The CDR3 extends over 13 amino acids. Trimming cost V 3 bases and J 3 bases, with 11 bases left between them. The CDR3 is CSVDPAGYTEAFF. Written as DNA, the CDR3 is TGCAGCGTTGACCCCGCAGGGTACACTGAAGCTTTCTTT.

The chain links TRBV27 to TRBJ1-5; D remains ambiguous. The CDR3 loop spans 13 amino acids. Germline V gives CDR1 MNHEY, CDR2 SMNVEV (reference sequence). Deletions cut 3 bases from V and 0 bases from J, with 3 bases between. CDR3 in amino acids: CASSFNSNQPQHF. As DNA, the CDR3 is TGTGCCAGCAGTTTTAATAGCAATCAGCCCCAGCATTTT.

The CDR3 nucleotides read TGTGCCAGCAGTTTAGGGCAGGCACCGTACTCCTACGAGCAGTACTTC. It encodes CASSLGQAPYSYEQYF. V usage is TRBV28 and J usage is TRBJ2-7; D gene unclear. Germline assignment: CDR1 MDHEN and CDR2 SYDVKM. The CDR3 runs to 16 residues. The V end was cut by 2 bases, the J end by 0 bases, with 14 bases between.

The V and J genes are TRBV29-1 and TRBJ2-2, with TRBD1 identical over 8 bases. With V trimmed by 6 bases and J by 7 bases, 19 bases remained unmatched. There are 17 residues in the CDR3. Germline V gene data show CDR1 as SQVTM and CDR2 as ANQGSEA. CDR3 in amino acids: CSVLPQRQGRRGGELFF. In DNA, the CDR3 is TGCAGCGTCCTACCTCAACGACAGGGGAGAAGGGGCGGGGAGCTGTTTTTT.

This rearrangement joins TRBV5-4 to TRBJ2-7; 7 bases are shared with TRBD1. The V gene's germline CDR1 is SGHNT and CDR2 YYREEE (reference sequence). CDR3 length equals 15 residues. The trim removed 4 bases at V and 0 bases at J, leaving 7 bases unmatched. The CDR3 spells CASSRTGLISYEQYF. Written as DNA, the CDR3 is TGTGCCAGCAGCCGGACAGGCCTAATCTCCTACGAGCAGTACTTC.

The rearrangement links TRBV11-3 to TRBJ2-2; the D is unclear. This CDR3 has 12 residues. The germline CDR1 and CDR2 sequences are SGHNT and YENEEA. V lost 5 bases, J lost 3 bases, and 4 bases lay in between. The CDR3 region is CASSVDTGELFF. CDR3 in DNA: TGTGCCAGCAGCGTCGACACCGGGGAGCTGTTTTTT.

This clone appeared once. The gene calls are TRBV30 and TRBJ1-2, with a tentative D call TRBD1 (6 bases). The CDR3 consists of 14 residues. Germline assignment: CDR1 GTSNPN and CDR2 SVGIG (reference sequence). The CDR3 spells CAGLTKNRVRGYTF. As DNA, the CDR3 is TGTGCTGGGCTAACGAAAAACAGGGTCCGTGGCTACACCTTC.

The V gene is TRBV13, the J gene TRBJ1-2, with D possibly TRBD1 on 6 matching bases. CDR3 length equals 16 residues. V was clipped by 2 bases and J by 2 bases, with 15 bases between them. Per germline, CDR1 PRHDT and CDR2 FYEKMQ (reference sequence). CDR3 loop: CASSLRTAILNYGYTF. CDR3 coding DNA: TGTGCCAGCAGCTTAAGGACAGCTATACTAAACTATGGCTACACCTTC.

This rearrangement joins TRBV15 to TRBJ2-1; 8 bases line up with TRBD2. The germline V gene encodes CDR1 LNHNV and CDR2 YYDKDF (reference sequence). The CDR3 spans 18 residues. The trim removed 1 base at V and 7 bases at J, leaving 15 bases unmatched. This CDR3 is CATSRAPGLSGSGNEQFF. In DNA, the CDR3 is TGTGCCACCAGCAGAGCCCCGGGGTTGAGCGGGAGCGGTAATGAGCAGTTCTTC.

This chain links TRBV18 with TRBJ1-5; 8 nucleotides match TRBD1. Germline values: CDR1 KGHSH, CDR2 LQKENI. V shed 4 bases, J shed 3 bases, and the junction held 8 bases outside the gene matches. The CDR3 length is 16 residues. As DNA, the CDR3 is TGTGCCAGCTCACTAGGACAGGGAATCACCAATCAGCCCCAGCATTTT. Protein product: CASSLGQGITNQPQHF. The variable domain in full, completed from reference TRBV18 and TRBJ1-5, reads NAGVMQNPRHLVRRRGQEARLRCSPMKGHSHVYWYRQLPEEGLKFMVYLQKENIIDESGMPKERFSAEFPKEGPSILRIQQVVRGDSAAYFCASSLGQGITNQPQHFGDGTRLSIL.

This chain uses TRBV27 with TRBJ2-3, with 15 bases matching TRBD2. Losses at the gene ends were 5 bases for V and 4 bases for J; bases not matched to a gene: 7. There are 17 residues in the CDR3. Looked up from germline, CDR1 is MNHEY and CDR2 is SMNVEV (reference sequence). CDR3 sequence reads: CASSLWTSGRAPDTQYF. The DNA of the CDR3 is TGTGCCAGCAGTCTCTGGACTAGCGGGAGGGCACCAGATACGCAGTATTTT.

This rearrangement joins TRBV7-2 to TRBJ1-1; 11 bases are a match to TRBD1. V lost 0 bases, J lost 3 bases, and 3 bases stayed unmatched. CDR3 size: 16 residues. Germline V gives CDR1 SGHTA, CDR2 FQGNSA. Written as DNA, the CDR3 is TGTGCCAGCAGCTTAGCCCGGACAGGGGGCCACACTGAAGCTTTCTTT. It encodes CASSLARTGGHTEAFF.

This chain links TRBV19 with TRBJ1-6; 7 bases are shared with TRBD1. The length of the CDR3 is 15 residues. V lost 3 bases to trimming and J lost 14 bases; unmatched junction nucleotides: 13. CDR1 and CDR2 from the germline V gene are LNHDA and SQIVND (reference sequence). The CDR3 bases are TGTGCCAGTAGTATCACCGGACAGGCCGGCGGATCCCTCCACTTT. Encoded protein: CASSITGQAGGSLHF.

The rearrangement links TRBV6-5 to TRBJ1-1; no firm D call. Deletions cut 2 bases from V and 4 bases from J, with 8 bases between. Germline V gives CDR1 MNHEY, CDR2 SVGAGI. This CDR3 is 13 amino acids long. CDR3 coding DNA: TGTGCCAGCAGTTACGACGGGGTCACTGAAGCTTTCTTT. Translated: CASSYDGVTEAFF.

V is TRBV4-1 and J is TRBJ1-1, with D hard to call. There are 13 residues in the CDR3. The V gene's germline CDR1 is MGHRA and CDR2 YSYEKL. V gave up 3 bases and J gave up 1 base, with 6 bases separating them. The CDR3 DNA follows: TGCGCCAGCAGCCATACCGGGAACACTGAAGCTTTCTTT. Amino acids: CASSHTGNTEAFF.

The genes are TRBV11-2 and TRBJ1-2; 7 nucleotides line up with TRBD1. CDR1 and CDR2 (germline): SGHAT, FQNNGV. J was trimmed by 0 bases and V by 0 bases; bases with no gene match: 1. The CDR3 length is 15 residues. The CDR3 reads CASSLDQGANYGYTF. CDR3 DNA: TGTGCCAGCAGCTTAGATCAGGGGGCTAACTATGGCTACACCTTC. Supplemented by reference TRBV11-2 and TRBJ1-2, the full variable domain reads EAGVAQSPRYKIIEKRQSVAFWCNPISGHATLYWYQQILGQGPKLLIQFQNNGVVDDSQLPKDRFSAERLKGVDSTLKIQPAKLEDSAVYLCASSLDQGANYGYTFGSGTRLTVV.

The CDR3 DNA is TGTGCCAGCAGGGGAGGGACAGGCCCGAACACTGAAGCTTTCTTT. This codes for CASRGGTGPNTEAFF. The chain carries TRBV5-4 and TRBJ1-1; TRBD1 matches at 8 bases. CDR3 length: 15 residues. The V segment lost 5 bases and the J segment 1 base; nucleotides outside the gene matches: 7. The germline V gene has CDR1 SGHNT and CDR2 YYREEE (reference sequence). Together with reference TRBV5-4 and TRBJ1-1, the CDR3 gives the full variable domain: ETGVTQSPTHLIKTRGQQVTLRCSSQSGHNTVSWYQQALGQGPQFIFQYYREEENGRGNFPPRFSGLQFPNYSSELNVNALELDDSALYLCASRGGTGPNTEAFFGQGTRLTVV.

The chain joins TRBV5-4 to TRBJ2-1; 7 bases are a match to TRBD2. Germline V gene data show CDR1 as SGHNT and CDR2 as YYREEE (reference sequence). The CDR3 consists of 13 residues. J lost 8 bases, V lost 5 bases, and 7 bases had no gene match. The CDR3 nucleotides are TGTGCCAGCAGTCGTGGCCGGGGGGATGAGCAGTTCTTC. This encodes CASSRGRGDEQFF.

The chain employs TRBV28 and TRBJ1-2; 10 bases align to TRBD1. The J segment lost 5 bases and the V segment lost 4 bases, leaving 7 bases of the junction unmatched. The germline V gene encodes CDR1 MDHEN and CDR2 SYDVKM. The CDR3 loop spans 15 amino acids. CDR3 nucleotide sequence: TGTGCCAGCAGTTATACGGGACAGGGGTTTTATGGCTACACCTTC. Its translation: CASSYTGQGFYGYTF.

This chain joins TRBV29-1 and TRBJ1-1, with D maybe TRBD1 (5 bases). Germline V gene lookup returns CDR1 SQVTM and CDR2 ANQGSEA. V was shortened by 4 bases and J by 6 bases, with 15 bases between the two germline ends. This CDR3 has 13 amino acids. The CDR3 loop is CSVAYRTGAEAFF. The CDR3 DNA reads TGCAGCGTTGCATACCGGACGGGGGCTGAAGCTTTCTTT.

V is TRBV2 and J is TRBJ2-1; the match to TRBD2 covers 10 bases. This CDR3 is built from 15 residues. The V and J ends lost 6 bases and 7 bases, in that order; junction bases with no gene match: 9. Germline V gene sequence: CDR1 SNHLY, CDR2 FYNNEI. The CDR3 coding sequence is TGTGCCAGCAGCCTCGACCCTAGCGGGAGTAATGAGCAGTTCTTC. Its protein is CASSLDPSGSNEQFF.

The chain uses TRBV7-9 and TRBJ2-2, with unresolved D. Germline values: CDR1 SEHNR, CDR2 FQNEAQ (reference sequence). The CDR3 sequence is 15 residues long. V was cut by 5 bases and J by 8 bases, with 18 bases left in between. The CDR3 region is CASSLSSSRVGELFF. The CDR3 coding sequence is TGTGCCAGCAGCCTATCCAGTAGTCGGGTGGGGGAGCTGTTTTTT.

V is TRBV6-5 and J is TRBJ2-7; 11 bases map to TRBD2. CDR1 and CDR2 (germline): MNHEY, SVGAGI. Trimming removed 4 bases from V and 3 bases from J; junction bases left unmatched: 5. This CDR3 has 15 residues. The CDR3 coding sequence is TGTGCCAGCAGTTCTCCTAGCGGGGGGAACTACGAGCAGTACTTC. Translated: CASSSPSGGNYEQYF.

The rearrangement uses TRBV28 and TRBJ2-5; tentative D call: TRBD1 (5 bases). V lost 2 bases and J lost 5, with 9 bases in between. Germline V lookup: CDR1 MDHEN, CDR2 SYDVKM. This CDR3 contains 13 residues. The CDR3 spells CASSLQGQETQYF. The DNA of the CDR3 is TGTGCCAGCAGTTTACAGGGCCAGGAGACCCAGTACTTC.

The genes are TRBV4-2 and TRBJ2-1, with 8 bases identical to TRBD1. The V gene's germline CDR1 is LGHNA and CDR2 YNFKEQ. V lost 0 bases to trimming and J lost 5 bases; unmatched junction nucleotides: 6. This CDR3 is built from 16 residues. CDR3 DNA sequence: TGTGCCAGCAGCCAAGAATCGGGACAGGCCCACAATGAGCAGTTCTTC. Translating it yields CASSQESGQAHNEQFF.

This chain links TRBV2 with TRBJ2-2, with a weak D call TRBD1 (5 bases). V lost 2 bases and J lost 1, with 8 bases in between. The germline V gene has CDR1 SNHLY and CDR2 FYNNEI. The CDR3 runs 15 residues. The CDR3 region is CASSERGLNTGELFF. The CDR3 DNA reads as TGTGCCAGCAGTGAAAGGGGTTTGAACACCGGGGAGCTGTTTTTT. Full variable domain (rest looked up from reference TRBV2 and TRBJ2-2): EPEVTQTPSHQVTQMGQEVILRCVPISNHLYFYWYRQILGQKVEFLVSFYNNEISEKSEIFDDQFSVERPDGSNFTLKIRSTKLEDSAMYFCASSERGLNTGELFFGEGSRLTVL.

This chain uses TRBV14 with TRBJ1-4; a weak D match, TRBD1 (6 bases). Trimming took 4 bases from V and 7 from J, leaving 16 bases between them. Germline-derived CDR1 and CDR2 are SGHDN and FVKESK. The CDR3 extends over 15 amino acids. CDR3 sequence reads: CASSPTGFSGEKLFF. The CDR3 region has the DNA TGTGCCAGCAGCCCCACAGGGTTCTCGGGTGAAAAACTGTTTTTT.

This chain uses TRBV14 with TRBJ1-6, with 7 positions matching TRBD1. The CDR3 loop spans 17 amino acids. The junction had 6 bases not matched to a gene; V was cut back by 3 bases and J by 1 base. Germline values: CDR1 SGHDN, CDR2 FVKESK. CDR3: CASSQRQGTSYNSPLHF. For the CDR3, the DNA is TGTGCCAGCAGCCAGAGACAGGGAACGTCCTATAATTCACCCCTCCACTTT.

CDR3 coding DNA: TGCGCCAGCAGCTTAGACATTCAAGAGACCCAGTACTTC. As protein: CASSLDIQETQYF. The chain is built from TRBV5-1 and TRBJ2-5; D gene ambiguous. The CDR3 is 13 amino acids. V lost 2 bases to trimming and J lost 2 bases, with 7 bases between them. Looked up from germline, CDR1 is SGHRS and CDR2 is YFSETQ.

The chain recombines TRBV28 with TRBJ2-7, with a tentative D call TRBD1 (6 bases). The V gene lost 8 bases and the J gene lost 3 bases, with 20 bases spanning the gap. Germline loops: CDR1 MDHEN, CDR2 SYDVKM. This CDR3 has 15 amino acids. The CDR3 is CASSAMSGTNYEQYF. The CDR3 region has the DNA TGTGCCAGCTCGGCTATGTCGGGGACAAACTACGAGCAGTACTTC.

This clone was detected once. The genes are TRBV10-3 and TRBJ2-3; 8 positions match TRBD2. The CDR3 totals 16 residues. Germline lookup yields CDR1 ENHRY and CDR2 SYGVKD. J gave up 1 base and V 0 bases, and 3 bases lay outside the gene matches. CDR3 amino acids: CAISESVGRGTDTQYF. Here the CDR3 DNA reads TGTGCCATCAGTGAGTCGGTCGGGAGGGGCACAGATACGCAGTATTTT.